Shown below are 11 T cell receptor beta chains from a single sample sequenced in a study of cytomegalovirus exposure and HLA in healthy donors. The study ran its PCR with 60 Vbeta and 13 Jbeta primers. Here immunoSEQ multiplex PCR was the method, and the copy in TCRdb shows in-frame clones only, minus some. This table has roughly 95,000 clones, around four fifths appearing once. Sample: PBMCs. The receptors come from a man aged 25-45 years in good health and CMV-seropositive.

The gene calls are TRBV9 and TRBJ2-7; possible D gene TRBD1, 5 bases. Trimming cost V 2 bases and J 0 bases, with 6 bases left between them. Germline V CDR1 and CDR2: SGDLS, YYNGEE. The CDR3 totals 13 residues. Written as DNA, the CDR3 is TGTGCCAGCAGCGTTACAGGCTCCTACGAGCAGTACTTC. Protein product: CASSVTGSYEQYF.

The J gene is TRBJ2-5, the V gene TRBV5-1, with TRBD1 matching over 10 bases. The V gene's germline CDR1 is SGHRS and CDR2 YFSETQ. The CDR3 has 15 amino acids. J was trimmed by 4 bases and V by 2 bases; bases with no gene match: 5. The CDR3 DNA reads as TGCGCCAGCAGCTTAGGACAGGGGGGTAGAGAGACCCAGTACTTC. It specifies CASSLGQGGRETQYF.

The V and J genes are TRBV14 and TRBJ2-1, with 11 bases that match TRBD2. Germline CDR1 is SGHDN and CDR2 is FVKESK. The J segment lost 5 bases and the V segment lost 4 bases, leaving 4 bases of the junction unmatched. The CDR3 totals 15 residues. The DNA of the CDR3 is TGTGCCAGCAGCCCGGGGACTAGCGGAAACAATGAGCAGTTCTTC. Its protein product is CASSPGTSGNNEQFF.

The CDR3 DNA reads TGTGCCAGCTCACCAAAACGGTCTAACGAGCAGTACTTC. It is translated as CASSPKRSNEQYF. The V call is TRBV18, the J call TRBJ2-7; no reliable D call. The CDR3 contains 13 residues. Trimming left V 2 bases short and J 5 bases short, with 10 bases between. The germline CDR1 and CDR2 sequences are KGHSH and LQKENI.

This clone was detected a few times. The chain carries TRBV6-5 and TRBJ1-1; 8 bases line up with TRBD1. The trim removed 2 bases at V and 5 bases at J, leaving 7 bases unmatched. This CDR3 comprises 15 residues. CDR1 MNHEY and CDR2 SVGAGI come from the germline V gene. This CDR3 is CASSYLRQGKTEAFF. In DNA, the CDR3 is TGTGCCAGCAGTTACCTCCGACAGGGGAAGACTGAAGCTTTCTTT.

This clone turned up a few times. The genes are TRBV4-3 and TRBJ1-5, with D maybe TRBD1 (5 bases). V was cut by 0 bases and J by 9 bases, with 15 bases left in between. The CDR3 totals 15 residues. Germline V CDR1 and CDR2: LGHNA, YSLEER. The CDR3 bases are TGCGCCAGCAGCCAAGATTCAGCAGGGTCTGTGCCCCAGCATTTT. It is translated as CASSQDSAGSVPQHF.

The genes are TRBV10-3 and TRBJ2-1; 7 nucleotides agree with TRBD2. The CDR3 consists of 16 residues. The V and J ends lost 4 bases and 2 bases, in that order; junction bases with no gene match: 8. The germline CDR1 and CDR2 sequences are ENHRY and SYGVKD. The CDR3 loop reads CAISGPSGTTYNEQFF. CDR3 in DNA: TGTGCCATCAGTGGACCTTCTGGGACTACCTACAATGAGCAGTTCTTC.

Only one count was recorded for this clone. J is TRBJ2-7 and V is TRBV25-1; tentative D call: TRBD1 (6 bases). CDR3 size: 14 residues. The V gene lost 5 bases and the J gene lost 0 bases, with 11 bases spanning the gap. CDR1 and CDR2 from the germline V gene are MGHDK and SYGVNS. The CDR3 is CASSPDRYSYEQYF. The CDR3 DNA reads as TGTGCCAGCAGTCCAGACAGGTACTCCTACGAGCAGTACTTC.

The rearrangement uses TRBV5-8 and TRBJ2-6; D gene uncertain. The germline CDR1 and CDR2 sequences are SGHTS and YDEGEE. This CDR3 is built from 15 residues. Deletions cut 0 bases from V and 3 bases from J, with 7 bases between. CDR3 sequence: CASSLAEVGANVLTF. The CDR3 nucleotides are TGTGCCAGCAGCTTGGCAGAGGTTGGGGCCAACGTCCTGACTTTC.

V usage is TRBV2 and J usage is TRBJ2-7; maybe TRBD1 (5 bases). CDR1 is SNHLY and CDR2 is FYNNEI in the germline V gene. V was clipped by 7 bases and J by 2 bases, with 15 bases between them. The CDR3 runs 14 residues. The CDR3 nucleotides read TGTGCCAGCAATATACCGACAGTTACCTACGAGCAGTACTTC. This codes for CASNIPTVTYEQYF.

This clone was seen more than once but under ten times. Other nucleotide sequences from this sample produce the same CDR3. This rearrangement joins TRBV6-5 to TRBJ2-3; 14 nucleotides agree with TRBD2. Losses at the gene ends were 2 bases for V and 4 bases for J; bases not matched to a gene: 2. The CDR3 length is 16 residues. Germline V CDR1 and CDR2: MNHEY, SVGAGI. CDR3 DNA sequence: TGTGCCAGCAGTTACGGACTAGCGGGAGGCCCAGATACGCAGTATTTT. Amino acids: CASSYGLAGGPDTQYF.